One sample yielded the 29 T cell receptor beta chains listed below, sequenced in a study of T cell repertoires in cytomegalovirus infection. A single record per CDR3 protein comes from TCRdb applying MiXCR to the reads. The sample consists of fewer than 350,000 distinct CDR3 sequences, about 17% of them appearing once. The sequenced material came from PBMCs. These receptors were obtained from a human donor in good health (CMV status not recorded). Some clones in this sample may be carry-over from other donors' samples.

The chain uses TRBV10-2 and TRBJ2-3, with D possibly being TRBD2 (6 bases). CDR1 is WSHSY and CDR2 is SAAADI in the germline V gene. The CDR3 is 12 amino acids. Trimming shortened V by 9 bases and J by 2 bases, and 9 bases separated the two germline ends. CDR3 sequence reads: CASRTITDTQYF. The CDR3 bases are TGCGCCAGTAGGACTATCACAGATACGCAGTATTTT.

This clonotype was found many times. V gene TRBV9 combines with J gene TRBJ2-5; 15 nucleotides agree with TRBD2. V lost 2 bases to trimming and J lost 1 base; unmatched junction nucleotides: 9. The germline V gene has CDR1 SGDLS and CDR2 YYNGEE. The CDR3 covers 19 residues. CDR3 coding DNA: TGTGCCAGCAGCGTCTCCACCGGGACTAGCGGGGGGATCCAAGAGACCCAGTACTTC. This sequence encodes CASSVSTGTSGGIQETQYF.

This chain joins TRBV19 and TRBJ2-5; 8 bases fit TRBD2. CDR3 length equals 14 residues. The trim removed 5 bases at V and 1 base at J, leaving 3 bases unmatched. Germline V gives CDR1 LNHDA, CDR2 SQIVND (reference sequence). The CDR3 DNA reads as TGTGCCAGTAGTGCGGGACTAGGCCAAGAGACCCAGTACTTC. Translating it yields CASSAGLGQETQYF.

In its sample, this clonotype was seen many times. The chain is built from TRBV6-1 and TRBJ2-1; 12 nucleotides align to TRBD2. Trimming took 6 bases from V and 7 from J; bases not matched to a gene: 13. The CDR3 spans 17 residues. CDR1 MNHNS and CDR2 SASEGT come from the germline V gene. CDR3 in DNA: TGTGCCAGCAGACGACAAGGACTAGCGGGGACTGGGAATGAGCAGTTCTTC. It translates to CASRRQGLAGTGNEQFF.

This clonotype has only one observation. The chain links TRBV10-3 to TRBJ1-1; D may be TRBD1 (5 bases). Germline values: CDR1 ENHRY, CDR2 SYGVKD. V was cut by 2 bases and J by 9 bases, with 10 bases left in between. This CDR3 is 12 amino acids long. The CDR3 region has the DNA TGTGCCATCAGTGAGCCGGGACTGAAAGCTTTCTTT. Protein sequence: CAISEPGLKAFF.

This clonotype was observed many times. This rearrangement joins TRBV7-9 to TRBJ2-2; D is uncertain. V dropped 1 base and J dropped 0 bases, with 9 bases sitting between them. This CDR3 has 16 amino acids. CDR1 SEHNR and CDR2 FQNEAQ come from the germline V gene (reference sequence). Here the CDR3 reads CASSLGSISNTGELFF. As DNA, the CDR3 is TGTGCCAGCAGCTTAGGGAGCATTTCGAACACCGGGGAGCTGTTTTTT.

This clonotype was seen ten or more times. DNA of the CDR3: TGTGCCAGCAGCCGGGGGTTTGGAGGGCAGGCCTTACTCGGCTACACCTTC. This gives the protein CASSRGFGGQALLGYTF. The chain uses TRBV7-8 and TRBJ1-2, with D possibly TRBD1 on 5 matching bases. CDR3 length: 17 residues. Between the trimmed V and J ends, which lost 5 bases and 8 bases, there was a span of 27 bases. CDR1 is SGHVS and CDR2 is FQNEAQ in the germline V gene. The complete variable domain, with remaining parts taken from reference TRBV7-8 and TRBJ1-2, reads GAGVSQSPRYKVAKRGQDVALRCDPISGHVSLFWYQQALGQGPEFLTYFQNEAQLDKSGLPSDRFFAERPEGSVSTLKIQRTQQEDSAVYLCASSRGFGGQALLGYTFGSGTRLTVV.

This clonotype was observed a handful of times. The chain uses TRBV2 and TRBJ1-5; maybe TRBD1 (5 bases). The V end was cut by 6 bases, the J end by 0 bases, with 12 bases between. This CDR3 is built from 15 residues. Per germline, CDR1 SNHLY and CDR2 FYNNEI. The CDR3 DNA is TGTGCCAGCAGAGAGACAGCATATAGCAATCAGCCCCAGCATTTT. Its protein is CASRETAYSNQPQHF.

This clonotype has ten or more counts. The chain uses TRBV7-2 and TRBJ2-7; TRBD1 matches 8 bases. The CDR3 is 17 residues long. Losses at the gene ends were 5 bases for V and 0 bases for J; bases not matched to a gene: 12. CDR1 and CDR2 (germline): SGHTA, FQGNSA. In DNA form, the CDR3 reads TGTGCCAGCAGCCAAAGGGGACAGGATGCCCTCTCCTACGAGCAGTACTTC. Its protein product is CASSQRGQDALSYEQYF.

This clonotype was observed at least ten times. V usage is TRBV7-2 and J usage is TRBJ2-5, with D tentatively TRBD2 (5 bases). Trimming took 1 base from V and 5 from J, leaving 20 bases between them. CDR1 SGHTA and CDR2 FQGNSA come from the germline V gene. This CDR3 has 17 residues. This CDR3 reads CASSLVSNLGAGETQYF. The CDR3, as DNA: TGTGCCAGCAGCTTAGTCTCGAATTTAGGTGCGGGCGAGACCCAGTACTTC.

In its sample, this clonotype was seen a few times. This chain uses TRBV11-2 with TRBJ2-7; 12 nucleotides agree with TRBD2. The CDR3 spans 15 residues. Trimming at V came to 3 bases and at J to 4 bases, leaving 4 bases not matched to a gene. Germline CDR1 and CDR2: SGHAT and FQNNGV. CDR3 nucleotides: TGTGCCAGCAGCTTCAGGACTAGCGGGGTTTACGAGCAGTACTTC. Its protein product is CASSFRTSGVYEQYF.

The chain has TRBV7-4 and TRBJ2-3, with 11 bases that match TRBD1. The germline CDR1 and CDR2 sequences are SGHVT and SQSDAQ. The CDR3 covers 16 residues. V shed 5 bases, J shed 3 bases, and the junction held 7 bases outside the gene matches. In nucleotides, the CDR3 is TGTGCCAGCAGCACTTGGGACAGGGGGAAGACAGATACGCAGTATTTT. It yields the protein CASSTWDRGKTDTQYF.

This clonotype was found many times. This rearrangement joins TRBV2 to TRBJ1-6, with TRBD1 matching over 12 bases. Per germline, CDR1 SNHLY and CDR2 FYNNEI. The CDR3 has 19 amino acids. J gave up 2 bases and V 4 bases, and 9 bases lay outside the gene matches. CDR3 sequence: CASSGVGQGANPYNSPLHF. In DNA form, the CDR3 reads TGTGCCAGCAGTGGGGTGGGACAGGGGGCCAACCCCTATAATTCACCCCTCCACTTT.

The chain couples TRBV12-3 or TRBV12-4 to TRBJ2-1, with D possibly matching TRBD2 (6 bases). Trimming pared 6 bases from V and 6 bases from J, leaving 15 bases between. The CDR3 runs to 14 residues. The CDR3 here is CASRNYRLGNEQFF. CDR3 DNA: TGTGCCAGCAGGAACTATAGACTAGGCAATGAGCAGTTCTTC.

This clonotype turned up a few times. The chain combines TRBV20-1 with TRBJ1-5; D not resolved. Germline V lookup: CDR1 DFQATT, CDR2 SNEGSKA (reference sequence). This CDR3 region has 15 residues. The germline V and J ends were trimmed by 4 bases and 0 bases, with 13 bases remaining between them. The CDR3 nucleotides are TGCAGTGCTACCCGTACCGGGGTTAGCAATCAGCCCCAGCATTTT. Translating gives CSATRTGVSNQPQHF.

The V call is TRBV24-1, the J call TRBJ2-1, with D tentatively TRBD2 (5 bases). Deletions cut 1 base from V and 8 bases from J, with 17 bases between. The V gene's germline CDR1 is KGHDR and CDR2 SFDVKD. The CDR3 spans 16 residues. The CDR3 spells CATSDFRGSGRHEQFF. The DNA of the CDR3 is TGTGCCACCAGTGATTTTCGGGGTTCCGGGCGTCATGAGCAGTTCTTC.

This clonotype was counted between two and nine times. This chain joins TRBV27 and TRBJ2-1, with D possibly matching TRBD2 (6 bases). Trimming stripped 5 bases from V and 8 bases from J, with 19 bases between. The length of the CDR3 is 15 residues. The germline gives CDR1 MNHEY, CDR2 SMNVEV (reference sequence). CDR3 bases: TGTGCCAGCAGTCGATCCGGGACTCTAGCCTATGAGCAGTTCTTC. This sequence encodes CASSRSGTLAYEQFF.

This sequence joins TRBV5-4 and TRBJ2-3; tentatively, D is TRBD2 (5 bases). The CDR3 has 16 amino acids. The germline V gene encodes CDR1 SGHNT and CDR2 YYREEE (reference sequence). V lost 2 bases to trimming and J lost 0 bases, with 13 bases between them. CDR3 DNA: TGTGCCAGCAGCTTCGTCAGCGGCCCTAGCACAGATACGCAGTATTTT. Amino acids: CASSFVSGPSTDTQYF.

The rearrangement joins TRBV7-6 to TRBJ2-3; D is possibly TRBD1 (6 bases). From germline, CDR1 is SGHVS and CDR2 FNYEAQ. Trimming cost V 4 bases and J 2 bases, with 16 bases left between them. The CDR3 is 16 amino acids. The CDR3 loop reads CASSSGTSQYTDTQYF. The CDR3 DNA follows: TGTGCCAGCAGCTCTGGGACATCCCAATACACAGATACGCAGTATTTT.

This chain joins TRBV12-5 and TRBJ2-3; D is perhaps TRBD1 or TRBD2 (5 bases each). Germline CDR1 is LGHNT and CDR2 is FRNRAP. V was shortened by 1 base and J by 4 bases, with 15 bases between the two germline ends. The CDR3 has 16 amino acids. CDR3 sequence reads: CASGLATGRNSDTQYF. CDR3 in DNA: TGTGCTAGTGGTTTGGCCACGGGACGGAACTCAGATACGCAGTATTTT.

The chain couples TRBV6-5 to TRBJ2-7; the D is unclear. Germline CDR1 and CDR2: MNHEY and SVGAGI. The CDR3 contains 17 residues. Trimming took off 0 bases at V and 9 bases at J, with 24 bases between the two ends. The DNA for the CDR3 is TGTGCCAGCAGTTACTCCCGGTCAGTTGCGCTGAGTTTTTGGCAGTACTTC. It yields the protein CASSYSRSVALSFWQYF.

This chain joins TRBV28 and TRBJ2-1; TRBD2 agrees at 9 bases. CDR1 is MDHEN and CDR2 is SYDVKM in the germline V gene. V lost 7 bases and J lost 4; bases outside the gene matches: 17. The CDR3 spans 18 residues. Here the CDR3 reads CASTLENGSGGEYNEQFF. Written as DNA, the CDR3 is TGTGCCAGCACCCTTGAGAATGGTAGCGGGGGAGAATACAATGAGCAGTTCTTC.

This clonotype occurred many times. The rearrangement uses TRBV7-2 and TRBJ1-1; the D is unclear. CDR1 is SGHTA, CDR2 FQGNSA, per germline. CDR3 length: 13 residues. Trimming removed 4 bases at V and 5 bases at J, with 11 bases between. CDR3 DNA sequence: TGTGCCAGCAGCTCCCAGGAGGAGACTGAAGCTTTCTTT. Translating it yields CASSSQEETEAFF.

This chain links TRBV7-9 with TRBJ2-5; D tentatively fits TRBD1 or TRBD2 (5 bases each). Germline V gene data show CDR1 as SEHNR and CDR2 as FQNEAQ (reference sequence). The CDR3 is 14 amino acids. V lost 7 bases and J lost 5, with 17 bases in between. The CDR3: CASTKYRDAETQYF. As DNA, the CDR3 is TGTGCCAGCACAAAGTACCGGGACGCGGAGACCCAGTACTTC.

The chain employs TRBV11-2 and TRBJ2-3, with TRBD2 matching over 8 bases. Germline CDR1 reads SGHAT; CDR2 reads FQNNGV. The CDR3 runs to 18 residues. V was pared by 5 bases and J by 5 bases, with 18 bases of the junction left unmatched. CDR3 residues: CASSRHPEGRGARDTQYF. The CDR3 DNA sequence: TGTGCCAGCAGCCGTCACCCGGAGGGGCGGGGGGCCAGAGATACGCAGTATTTT.

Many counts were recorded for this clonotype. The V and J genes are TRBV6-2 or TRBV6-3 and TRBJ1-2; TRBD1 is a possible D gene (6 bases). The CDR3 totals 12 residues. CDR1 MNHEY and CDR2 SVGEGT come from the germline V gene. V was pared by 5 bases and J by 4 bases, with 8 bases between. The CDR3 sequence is CASSEDSYGYTF. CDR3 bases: TGTGCCAGCAGTGAGGACAGCTATGGCTACACCTTC.

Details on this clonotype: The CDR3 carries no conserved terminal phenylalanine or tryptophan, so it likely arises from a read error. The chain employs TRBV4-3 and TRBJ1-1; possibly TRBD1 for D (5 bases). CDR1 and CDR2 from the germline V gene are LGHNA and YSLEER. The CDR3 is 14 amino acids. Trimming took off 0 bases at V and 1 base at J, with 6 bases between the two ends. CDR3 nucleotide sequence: TGCGCCAGCAGCCAAGACAGGGAGAACACTGAAGCTTTCTCT. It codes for CASSQDRENTEAFS.

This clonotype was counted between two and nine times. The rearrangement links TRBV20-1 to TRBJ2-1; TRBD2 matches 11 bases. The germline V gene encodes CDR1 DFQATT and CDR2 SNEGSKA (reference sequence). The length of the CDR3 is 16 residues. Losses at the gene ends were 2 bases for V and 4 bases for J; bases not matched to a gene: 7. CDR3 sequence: CSARLPGTSGYNEQFF. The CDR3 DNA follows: TGCAGTGCTAGATTACCCGGGACTAGCGGATACAATGAGCAGTTCTTC.

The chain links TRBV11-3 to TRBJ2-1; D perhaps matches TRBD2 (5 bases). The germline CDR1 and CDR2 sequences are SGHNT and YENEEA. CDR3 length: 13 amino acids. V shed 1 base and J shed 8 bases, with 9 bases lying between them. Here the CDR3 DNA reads TGTGCCAGCAGCTTAGCCCCACTAGATGAGCAGTTCTTC. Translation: CASSLAPLDEQFF.